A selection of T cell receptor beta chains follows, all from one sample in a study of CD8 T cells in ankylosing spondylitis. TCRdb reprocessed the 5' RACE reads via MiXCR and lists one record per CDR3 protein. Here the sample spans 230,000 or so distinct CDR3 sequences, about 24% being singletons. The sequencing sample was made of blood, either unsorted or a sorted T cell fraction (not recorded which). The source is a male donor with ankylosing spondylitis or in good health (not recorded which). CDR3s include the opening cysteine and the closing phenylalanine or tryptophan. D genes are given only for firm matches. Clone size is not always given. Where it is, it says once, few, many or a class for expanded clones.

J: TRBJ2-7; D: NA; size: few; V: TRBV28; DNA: TGTGCCAGCAGTGCCCGACAGGACACCTACGAGCAGTACTTC; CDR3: CASSARQDTYEQYF
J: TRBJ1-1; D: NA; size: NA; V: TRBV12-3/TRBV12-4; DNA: TGTGCCAGCAGTTTGAATAAGGGGACTGAAGCTTTCTTT; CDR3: CASSLNKGTEAFF
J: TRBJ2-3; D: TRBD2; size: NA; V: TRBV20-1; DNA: TGCAGTGTGGGGACTAGCTTCACAGATACGCAGTATTTT; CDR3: CSVGTSFTDTQYF
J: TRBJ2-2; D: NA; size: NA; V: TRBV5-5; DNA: TGTGCCAGCAAGGTGACAACCGGGGAGCTGTTTTTT; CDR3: CASKVTTGELFF
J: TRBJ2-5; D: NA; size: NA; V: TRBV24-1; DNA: TGTGCCACCAGTGACTGGGAGACCCAGTACTTC; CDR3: CATSDWETQYF
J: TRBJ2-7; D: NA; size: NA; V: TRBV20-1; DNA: TGCAGTGCTAGTAAGGGGCCCGACGAGCAGTACTTC; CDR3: CSASKGPDEQYF
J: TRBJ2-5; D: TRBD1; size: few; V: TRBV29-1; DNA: TGCAGCGTAACCAGCGGGACAGGGGTGACCCAGTACTTC; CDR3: CSVTSGTGVTQYF
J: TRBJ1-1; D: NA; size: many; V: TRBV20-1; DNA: TGCAGTGCTAGATTAACAGGGAGGGGGGCTTTCTTT; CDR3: CSARLTGRGAFF
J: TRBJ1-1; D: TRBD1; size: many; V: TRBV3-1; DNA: TGTGCCAGCAGCCAAGCAGGGGGCACTGAAGCTTTCTTT; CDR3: CASSQAGGTEAFF
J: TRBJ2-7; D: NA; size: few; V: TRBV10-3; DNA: TGTGCCATCAGTGGGACGGCGGACGAGCAGTACTTC; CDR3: CAISGTADEQYF
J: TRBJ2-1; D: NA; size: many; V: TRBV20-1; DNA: TGCAGTGCTAGTTCGGTTCGTGCGGGTCCTGAGCAGTTCTTC; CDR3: CSASSVRAGPEQFF
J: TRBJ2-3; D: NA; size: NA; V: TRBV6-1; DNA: TGTGCCAGCAGATTTGGGCACAACACAGATACGCAGTATTTT; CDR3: CASRFGHNTDTQYF